The 8 T cell receptor beta chains given below trace back to one sample, sequenced in a study of PD-1 blockade in classical Hodgkin lymphoma. The time point was: newly diagnosed, previously untreated cHL patient sample. CD4+ T cells were purified from thawed PBMCs by negative selection. Profiling relied on immunoSEQ multiplex PCR, and the TCRdb table lists in-frame clones only, not all of them. This sample has 20,000 to 25,000 clones, with roughly 90% found just once. The sequenced sample was CD4+ T cells from blood. These receptors originate from a human donor with classical Hodgkin lymphoma.

The gene calls are TRBV7-8 and TRBJ2-3; D is unresolved. CDR1 and CDR2 from the germline V gene are SGHVS and FQNEAQ. Trimming stripped 0 bases from V and 2 bases from J, with 9 bases between. CDR3 length equals 15 residues. CDR3: CASSLAREVTDTQYF. Here the CDR3 DNA reads TGTGCCAGCAGCTTAGCTAGAGAAGTCACAGATACGCAGTATTTT.

The chain recombines TRBV10-3 with TRBJ2-5; 8 bases align to TRBD1. Near its end, the DNA agrees better with TRBJ2-7, so the J call may be wrong. The germline V gene has CDR1 ENHRY and CDR2 SYGVKD. The CDR3 covers 16 residues. The CDR3 sequence is CAISGGDRTSSYEQYF. CDR3 DNA: TGTGCCATCAGTGGTGGGGACAGGACAAGCTCCTACGAGCAGTACTTC.

The V gene is TRBV6-5, the J gene TRBJ1-4; the D is unclear. This CDR3 region has 12 residues. The germline gives CDR1 MNHEY, CDR2 SVGAGI. V lost 2 bases and J 11 bases, leaving 9 bases between the germline ends. The CDR3 spells CASSYVSQKLFF. The DNA for the CDR3 is TGTGCCAGCAGTTACGTCAGTCAGAAACTGTTTTTT.

V usage is TRBV28 and J usage is TRBJ1-2, with TRBD1 matching over 8 bases. The CDR3 runs 14 residues. The germline V gene encodes CDR1 MDHEN and CDR2 SYDVKM. V gave up 6 bases and J gave up 5 bases; unmatched junction bases: 8. The CDR3 protein is CASRIRGRRYGYTF. CDR3 DNA: TGTGCCAGCAGGATCAGGGGGCGTCGTTATGGCTACACCTTC.

The chain joins TRBV29-1 to TRBJ2-7, with TRBD2 identical over 9 bases. Germline V lookup: CDR1 SQVTM, CDR2 ANQGSEA. With V trimmed by 4 bases and J by 4 bases, 8 bases remained unmatched. This CDR3 is built from 14 residues. Written as DNA, the CDR3 is TGCAGCGTTGTGAAAGGCGGGGGGGATTACGAGCAGTACTTC. It encodes CSVVKGGGDYEQYF.

This rearrangement joins TRBV11-2 to TRBJ2-4; D is unresolved. V was trimmed by 1 base and J by 11 bases, leaving 6 bases between them. The CDR3 length is 11 residues. CDR1 and CDR2 (germline): SGHAT, FQNNGV. The CDR3 spells CASSLGGVQYF. CDR3 DNA: TGTGCCAGCAGCTTAGGAGGCGTTCAGTACTTC.

The rearrangement joins TRBV2 to TRBJ1-5; a weak D match, TRBD1 (5 bases). Germline V gene data show CDR1 as SNHLY and CDR2 as FYNNEI. CDR3 length equals 13 residues. Trimming stripped 6 bases from V and 4 bases from J, with 10 bases between. Here the CDR3 DNA reads TGTGCCAGCAGGACAGTCCCAAATCAGCCCCAGCATTTT. Encoded protein: CASRTVPNQPQHF.

J is TRBJ2-2 and V is TRBV27; D may be TRBD2 (5 bases). Germline V CDR1 and CDR2: MNHEY, SMNVEV (reference sequence). V was clipped by 1 base and J by 2 bases, with 8 bases between them. This CDR3 is built from 15 residues. The CDR3 loop is CASSLFGINTGELFF. DNA of the CDR3: TGTGCCAGCAGTTTATTCGGGATCAACACCGGGGAGCTGTTTTTT.